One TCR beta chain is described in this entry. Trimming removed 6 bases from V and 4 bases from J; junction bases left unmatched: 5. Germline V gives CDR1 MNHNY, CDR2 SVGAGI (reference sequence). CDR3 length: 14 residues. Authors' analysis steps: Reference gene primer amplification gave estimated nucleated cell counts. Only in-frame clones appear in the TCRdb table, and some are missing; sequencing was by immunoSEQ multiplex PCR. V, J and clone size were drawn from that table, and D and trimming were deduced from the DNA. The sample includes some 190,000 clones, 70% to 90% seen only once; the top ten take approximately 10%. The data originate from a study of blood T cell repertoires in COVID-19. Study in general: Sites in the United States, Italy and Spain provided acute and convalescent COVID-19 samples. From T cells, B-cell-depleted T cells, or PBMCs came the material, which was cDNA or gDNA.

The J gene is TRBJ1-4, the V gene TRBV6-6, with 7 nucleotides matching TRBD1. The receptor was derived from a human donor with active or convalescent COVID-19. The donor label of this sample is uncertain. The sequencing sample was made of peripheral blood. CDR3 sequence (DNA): TGTGCCAGCAGCGAGACAGGGTTTAATGAAAAACTGTTTTTT. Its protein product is CASSETGFNEKLFF.